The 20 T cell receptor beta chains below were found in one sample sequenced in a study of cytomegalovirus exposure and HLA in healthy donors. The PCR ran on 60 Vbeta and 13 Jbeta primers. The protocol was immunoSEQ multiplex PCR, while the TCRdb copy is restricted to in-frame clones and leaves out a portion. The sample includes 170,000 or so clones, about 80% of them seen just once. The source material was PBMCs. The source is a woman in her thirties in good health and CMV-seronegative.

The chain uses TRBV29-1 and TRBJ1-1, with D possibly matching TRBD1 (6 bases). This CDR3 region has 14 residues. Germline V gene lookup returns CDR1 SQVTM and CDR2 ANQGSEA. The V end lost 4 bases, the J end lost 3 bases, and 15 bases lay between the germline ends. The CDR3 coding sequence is TGCAGCGTTGCCCACAGGGCTGCGGACACTGAAGCTTTCTTT. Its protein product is CSVAHRAADTEAFF.

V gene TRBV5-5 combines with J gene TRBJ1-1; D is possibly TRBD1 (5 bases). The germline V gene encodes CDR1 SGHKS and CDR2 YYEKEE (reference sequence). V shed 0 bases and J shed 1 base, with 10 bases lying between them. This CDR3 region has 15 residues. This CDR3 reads CASSLVTAQNTEAFF. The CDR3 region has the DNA TGTGCCAGCAGCTTGGTGACAGCCCAGAACACTGAAGCTTTCTTT.

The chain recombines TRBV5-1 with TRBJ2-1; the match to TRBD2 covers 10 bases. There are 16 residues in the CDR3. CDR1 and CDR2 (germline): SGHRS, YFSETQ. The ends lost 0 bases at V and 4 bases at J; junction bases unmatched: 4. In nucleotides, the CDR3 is TGCGCCAGCAGCTTGGTGGTAGCGGGGGGATACAATGAGCAGTTCTTC. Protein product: CASSLVVAGGYNEQFF.

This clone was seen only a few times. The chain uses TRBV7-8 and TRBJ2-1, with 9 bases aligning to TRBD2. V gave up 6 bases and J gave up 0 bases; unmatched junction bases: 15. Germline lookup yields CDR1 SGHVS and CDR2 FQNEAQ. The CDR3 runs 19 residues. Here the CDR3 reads CASRVPGLADGSSYNEQFF. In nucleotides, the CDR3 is TGTGCCAGCAGGGTACCGGGACTAGCAGATGGAAGCTCCTACAATGAGCAGTTCTTC.

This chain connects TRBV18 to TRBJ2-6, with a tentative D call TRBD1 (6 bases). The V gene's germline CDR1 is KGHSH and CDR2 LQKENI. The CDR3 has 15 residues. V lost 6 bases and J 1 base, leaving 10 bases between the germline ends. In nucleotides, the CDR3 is TGTGCCAGCTCGCCGACAGGATCTGGGGCCAACGTCCTGACTTTC. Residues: CASSPTGSGANVLTF. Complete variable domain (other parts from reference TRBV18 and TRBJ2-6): NAGVMQNPRHLVRRRGQEARLRCSPMKGHSHVYWYRQLPEEGLKFMVYLQKENIIDESGMPKERFSAEFPKEGPSILRIQQVVRGDSAAYFCASSPTGSGANVLTFGAGSRLTVL.

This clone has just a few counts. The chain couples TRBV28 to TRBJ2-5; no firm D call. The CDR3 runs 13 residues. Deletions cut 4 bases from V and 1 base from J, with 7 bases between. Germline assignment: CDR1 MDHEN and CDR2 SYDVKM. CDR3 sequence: CASSSPGQETQYF. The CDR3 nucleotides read TGTGCCAGCAGTTCTCCGGGCCAAGAGACCCAGTACTTC.

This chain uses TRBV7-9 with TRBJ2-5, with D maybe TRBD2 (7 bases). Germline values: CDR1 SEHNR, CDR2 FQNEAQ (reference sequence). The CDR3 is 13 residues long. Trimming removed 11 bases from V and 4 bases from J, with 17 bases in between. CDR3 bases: TGTGCCGAAAGCCGGGGGGCTCGAGAGACCCAGTACTTC. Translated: CAESRGARETQYF.

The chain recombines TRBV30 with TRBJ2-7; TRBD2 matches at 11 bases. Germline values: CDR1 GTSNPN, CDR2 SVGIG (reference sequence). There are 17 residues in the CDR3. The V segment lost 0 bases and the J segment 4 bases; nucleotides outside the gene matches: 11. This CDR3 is CAWSVPLAGGRRYEQYF. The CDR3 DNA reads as TGTGCCTGGAGTGTACCCCTAGCGGGAGGACGGAGGTACGAGCAGTACTTC.

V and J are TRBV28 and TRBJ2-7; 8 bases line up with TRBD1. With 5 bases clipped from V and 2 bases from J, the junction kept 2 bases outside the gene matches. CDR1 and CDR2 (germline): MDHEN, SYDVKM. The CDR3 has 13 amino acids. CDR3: CASSQGQAYEQYF. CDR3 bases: TGTGCCAGCAGTCAGGGACAGGCCTACGAGCAGTACTTC.

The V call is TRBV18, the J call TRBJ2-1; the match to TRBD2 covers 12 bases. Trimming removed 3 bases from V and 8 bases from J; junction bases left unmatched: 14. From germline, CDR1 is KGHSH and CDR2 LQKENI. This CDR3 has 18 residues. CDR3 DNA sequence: TGTGCCAGCTCACCTAGGCGGACTAGCGGGAACGCGGGCGATGAGCAGTTCTTC. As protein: CASSPRRTSGNAGDEQFF.

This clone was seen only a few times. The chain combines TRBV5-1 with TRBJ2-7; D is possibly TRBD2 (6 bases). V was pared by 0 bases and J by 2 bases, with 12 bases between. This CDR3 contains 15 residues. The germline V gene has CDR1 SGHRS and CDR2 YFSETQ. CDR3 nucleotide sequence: TGCGCCAGCAGCTTGGAAGGAGGGGTCACCTACGAGCAGTACTTC. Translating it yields CASSLEGGVTYEQYF.

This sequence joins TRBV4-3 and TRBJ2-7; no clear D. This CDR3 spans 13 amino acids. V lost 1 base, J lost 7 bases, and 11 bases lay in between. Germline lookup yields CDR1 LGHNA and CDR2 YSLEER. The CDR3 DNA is TGCGCCAGCAGCCAAGCGAGATCTGAGGAGCAGTACTTC. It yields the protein CASSQARSEEQYF.

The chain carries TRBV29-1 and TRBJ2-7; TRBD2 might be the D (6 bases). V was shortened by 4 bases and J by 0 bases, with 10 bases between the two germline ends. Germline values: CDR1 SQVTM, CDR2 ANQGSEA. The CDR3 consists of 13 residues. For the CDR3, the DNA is TGCAGCGTTGTAGGAGGGATCTCCTACGAGCAGTACTTC. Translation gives CSVVGGISYEQYF.

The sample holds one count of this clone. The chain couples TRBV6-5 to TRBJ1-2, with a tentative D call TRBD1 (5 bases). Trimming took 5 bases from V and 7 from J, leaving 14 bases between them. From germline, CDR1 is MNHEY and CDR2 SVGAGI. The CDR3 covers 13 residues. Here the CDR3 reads CASSVGGRSGYTF. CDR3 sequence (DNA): TGTGCCAGCAGTGTCGGGGGGAGAAGTGGCTACACCTTC.

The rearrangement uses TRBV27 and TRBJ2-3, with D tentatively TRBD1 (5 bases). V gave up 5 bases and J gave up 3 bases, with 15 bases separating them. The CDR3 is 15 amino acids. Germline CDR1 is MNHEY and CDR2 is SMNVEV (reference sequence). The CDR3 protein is CASSPLSRGTDTQYF. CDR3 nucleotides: TGTGCCAGCAGTCCCCTTTCAAGGGGAACAGATACGCAGTATTTT.

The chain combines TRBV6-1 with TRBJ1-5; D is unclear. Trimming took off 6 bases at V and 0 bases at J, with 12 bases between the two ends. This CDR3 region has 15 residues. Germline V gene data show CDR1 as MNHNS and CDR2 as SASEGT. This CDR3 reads CASSEDVNSNQPQHF. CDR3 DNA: TGTGCCAGCAGCGAGGATGTCAATAGCAATCAGCCCCAGCATTTT.

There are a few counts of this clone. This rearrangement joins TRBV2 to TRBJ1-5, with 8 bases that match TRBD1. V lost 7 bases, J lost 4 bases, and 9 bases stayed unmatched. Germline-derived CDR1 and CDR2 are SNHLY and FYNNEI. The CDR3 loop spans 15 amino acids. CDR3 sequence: CASTGWTGRNQPQHF. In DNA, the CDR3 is TGTGCCAGCACTGGCTGGACAGGGAGAAATCAGCCCCAGCATTTT.

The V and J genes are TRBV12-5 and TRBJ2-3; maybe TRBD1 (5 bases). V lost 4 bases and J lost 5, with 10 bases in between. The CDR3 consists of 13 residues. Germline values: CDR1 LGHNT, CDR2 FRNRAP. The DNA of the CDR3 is TGTGCTAGTGGTTCGACAGAATTAGATACGCAGTATTTT. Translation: CASGSTELDTQYF.

The CDR3 region is CASSLQGPPNEKLFF. The DNA for the CDR3 is TGCGCCAGCAGCTTACAGGGACCTCCAAATGAAAAACTGTTTTTT. V is TRBV5-1 and J is TRBJ1-4; D perhaps matches TRBD1 (6 bases). The CDR3 contains 15 residues. CDR1 is SGHRS, CDR2 YFSETQ, per germline. Deletions cut 2 bases from V and 5 bases from J, with 13 bases between. The variable domain in full, completed from reference TRBV5-1 and TRBJ1-4, reads KAGVTQTPRYLIKTRGQQVTLSCSPISGHRSVSWYQQTPGQGLQFLFEYFSETQRNKGNFPGRFSGRQFSNSRSEMNVSTLELGDSALYLCASSLQGPPNEKLFFGSGTQLSVL.

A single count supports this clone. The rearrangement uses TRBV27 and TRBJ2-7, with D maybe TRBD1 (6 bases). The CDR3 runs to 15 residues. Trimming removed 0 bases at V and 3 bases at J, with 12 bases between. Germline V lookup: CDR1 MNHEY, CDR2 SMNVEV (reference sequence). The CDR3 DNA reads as TGTGCCAGCAGTTTATCGGTGGGACAAATCTACGAGCAGTACTTC. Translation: CASSLSVGQIYEQYF.